This T cell receptor beta chain was found in a study of blood T cell repertoires in COVID-19. The wider study: From the United States, Italy and Spain came samples of acute and convalescent COVID-19. The cDNA or gDNA used as material had been derived from T cells, B-cell-depleted T cells, or PBMCs.

Study members were between roughly 18 and 100 years old and lived in some 26 US regions. In the original workflow: It was from reference gene primer amplification that nucleated cell counts were estimated. The assay was immunoSEQ multiplex PCR, and TCRdb's table has in-frame clones only and misses some. V, J and clone size were drawn from that table, and D and trimming were deduced from the DNA. The table lists about 250,000 clones, about 87% of them singletons. J was trimmed by 4 bases and V by 7 bases; bases with no gene match: 2. Germline V gives CDR1 MNHEY, CDR2 SVGAGI. The CDR3 has 12 residues. Input material: PBMCs or T cells enriched from blood (not recorded which). The TCR was taken from a woman in her fifties or sixties who had recovered from COVID-19. The genes are TRBV6-5 and TRBJ1-1; 8 bases are shared with TRBD1. The CDR3 nucleotides are TGTGCCAGCAACACAGGGGGCACTGAAGCTTTCTTT. This sequence encodes CASNTGGTEAFF.